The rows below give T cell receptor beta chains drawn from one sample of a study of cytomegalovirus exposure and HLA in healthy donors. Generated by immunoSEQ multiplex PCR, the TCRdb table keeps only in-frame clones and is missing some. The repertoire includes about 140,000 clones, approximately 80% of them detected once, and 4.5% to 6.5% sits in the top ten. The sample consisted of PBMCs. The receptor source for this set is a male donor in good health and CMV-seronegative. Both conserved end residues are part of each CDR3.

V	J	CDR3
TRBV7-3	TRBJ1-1	CASSEQGLTEAFF
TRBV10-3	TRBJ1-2	CAIGTGLGTGSGYTF
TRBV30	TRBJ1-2	CAWSVGGTGSNYGYTF
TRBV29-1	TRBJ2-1	CSVEVRGYDEQFF
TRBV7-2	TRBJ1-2	CASSLVSGYTF
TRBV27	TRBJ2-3	CASSFGLLGDTQYF
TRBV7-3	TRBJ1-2	CASSFVAVSPRHYGYTF
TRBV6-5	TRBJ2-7	CASSSLDSRVQYF
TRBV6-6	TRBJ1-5	CASSLGRESNQPQHF
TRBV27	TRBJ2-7	CASSQGAGEQYF
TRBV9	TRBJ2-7	CASSPRTAWREQYF
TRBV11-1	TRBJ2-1	CASSQSGGGDYNEQFF
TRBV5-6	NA	CASRRTSGDKGYEQYF
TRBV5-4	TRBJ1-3	CASSLPGGAGNTIYF
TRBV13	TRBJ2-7	CASSLRQRTYEQYF
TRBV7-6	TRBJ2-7	CASGLAGLEQYF
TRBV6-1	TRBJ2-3	CASAATLYGTDTQYF